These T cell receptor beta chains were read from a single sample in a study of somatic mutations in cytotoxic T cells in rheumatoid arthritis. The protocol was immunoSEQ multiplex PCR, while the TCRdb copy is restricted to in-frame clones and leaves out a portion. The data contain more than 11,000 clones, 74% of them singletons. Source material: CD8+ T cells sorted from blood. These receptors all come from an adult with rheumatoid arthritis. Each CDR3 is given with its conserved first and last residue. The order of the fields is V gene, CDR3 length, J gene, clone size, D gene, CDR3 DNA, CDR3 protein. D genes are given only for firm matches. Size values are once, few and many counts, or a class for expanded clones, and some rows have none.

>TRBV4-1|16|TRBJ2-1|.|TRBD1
TGCGCCAGCGGGTGGGGGACAGGGGGATTTTACAATGAGCAGTTCTTC
CASGWGTGGFYNEQFF
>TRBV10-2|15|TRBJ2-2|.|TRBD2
TGCGCCAGCAATCTAGCGGGGGCGAACACCGGGGAGCTGTTTTTT
CASNLAGANTGELFF
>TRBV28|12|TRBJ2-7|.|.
TGTGCCATCTCGGAGGTGGGCGACGAGCAGTACTTC
CAISEVGDEQYF
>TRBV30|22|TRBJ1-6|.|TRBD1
TGTGCCTGGAGTCCCATGGCCGACTTTCTTGGACAGGCCCCAGACTATAATTCACCCCTCCACTTT
CAWSPMADFLGQAPDYNSPLHF
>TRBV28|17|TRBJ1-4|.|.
TGTGCCAGCAATCCTGACAGAGCCCAAGCCCCTAATGAAAAACTGTTTTTT
CASNPDRAQAPNEKLFF
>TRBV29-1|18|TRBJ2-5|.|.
TGCAGCGTTTCCTTTGGGACCCTGGGGCGGACGTACCAAGAGACCCAGTACTTC
CSVSFGTLGRTYQETQYF
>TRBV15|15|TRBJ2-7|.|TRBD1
TGTGCCACCAGCGGTGACAGGGGGCCCTCCTACGAGCAGTACTTC
CATSGDRGPSYEQYF
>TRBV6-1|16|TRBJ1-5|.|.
TGTGCCAGCAGTGACCACCTTCAAAGCAGCAATCAGCCCCAGCATTTT
CASSDHLQSSNQPQHF
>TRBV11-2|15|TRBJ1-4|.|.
TGTGCCAGCAGCCCGCCTACGCCTCTCACCGAAAAACTGTTTTTT
CASSPPTPLTEKLFF
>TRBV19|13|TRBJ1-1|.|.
TGTGCCAGCGTGGGGGCTACGAACACTGAAGCTTTCTTT
CASVGATNTEAFF
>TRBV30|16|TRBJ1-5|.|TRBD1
TGTGCCTGGAGCCGTTCCCGGGACAGGCCCAATCAGCCCCAGCATTTT
CAWSRSRDRPNQPQHF
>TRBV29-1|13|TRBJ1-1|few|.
TGCAGCGTTGAAGGGGTAGAAAACACTGAAGCTTTCTTT
CSVEGVENTEAFF
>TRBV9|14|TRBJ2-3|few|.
TGTGCCAGCAGCGTAAACACTAACACAGATACGCAGTATTTT
CASSVNTNTDTQYF
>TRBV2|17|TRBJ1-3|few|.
TGTGCCAGCAGTGAAGCGCCATCAGCTTTCTCTGGAAACACCATATATTTT
CASSEAPSAFSGNTIYF
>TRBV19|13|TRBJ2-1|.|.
TGTGCCAGTAGTATGGGATCGGTCAATGAGCAGTTCTTC
CASSMGSVNEQFF
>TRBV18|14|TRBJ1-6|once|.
TGTGCCAGCTCACCCCGGGAGACTAATTCACCCCTCCACTTT
CASSPRETNSPLHF
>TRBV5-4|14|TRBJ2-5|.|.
TGTGCCAGCAGCTTCCTGACAGGTCAAGAGACCCAGTACTTC
CASSFLTGQETQYF
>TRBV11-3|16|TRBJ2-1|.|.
TGTGCCAGCAGCGCGCGAATAGGGGATTCCTACAATGAGCAGTTCTTC
CASSARIGDSYNEQFF
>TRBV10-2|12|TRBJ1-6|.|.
TGCGCCAGCAGTGAATGGGATTCACCCCTCCACTTT
CASSEWDSPLHF
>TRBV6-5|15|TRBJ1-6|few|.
TGTGCCAGCAGTTACTTGAGGGATGGGAATTCACCCCTCCACTTT
CASSYLRDGNSPLHF
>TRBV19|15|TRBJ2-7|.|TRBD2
TGTGCCAGTAGTATACAGGGAGGGCAGAGCTACGAGCAGTACTTC
CASSIQGGQSYEQYF
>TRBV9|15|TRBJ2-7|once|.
TGTGCCAGCAGCGTAGGGCACCTAAGCTCCTACGAGCAGTACTTC
CASSVGHLSSYEQYF
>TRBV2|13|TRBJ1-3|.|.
TGTGCCAGCAACAATCCCTCTGGAAACACCATATATTTT
CASNNPSGNTIYF
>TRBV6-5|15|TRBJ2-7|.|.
TGTGCCAGCAGCATCGGGGGAATAACCCCCTACGAGCAGTACTTC
CASSIGGITPYEQYF
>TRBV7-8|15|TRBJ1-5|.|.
TGTGCCAGCAGCAGGGAGCCGGGGATCCTACAGCCCCAGCATTTT
CASSREPGILQPQHF
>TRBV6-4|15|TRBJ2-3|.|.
TGTGCCAGCAGTGACTCTAAGGGGGGCACAGATACGCAGTATTTT
CASSDSKGGTDTQYF
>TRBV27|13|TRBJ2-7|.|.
TGTGCCAGCAGTGAAGACAGGAGGGGCGAGCAGTACTTC
CASSEDRRGEQYF
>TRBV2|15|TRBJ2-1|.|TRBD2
TGTGCCAGCAGTGAGGCGGGGGGCCAATACAATGAGCAGTTCTTC
CASSEAGGQYNEQFF
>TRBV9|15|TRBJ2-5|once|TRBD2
TGTGCCAGCAGCCCCTCGGGACTAGCAGAAGAGACCCAGTACTTC
CASSPSGLAEETQYF
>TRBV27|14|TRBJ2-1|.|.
TGTGTCCGCCAGACTATTGATCTTGGGGATGAGCAGTTCTTC
CVRQTIDLGDEQFF
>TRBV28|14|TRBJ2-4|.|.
TGTGCCAGCAGAACGACGGTAGCCAAAAACATTCAGTACTTC
CASRTTVAKNIQYF
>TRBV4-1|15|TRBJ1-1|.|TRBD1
TGCGCCAGCAGCCAAGAGAAGGGGGCGACCACTGAAGCTTTCTTT
CASSQEKGATTEAFF
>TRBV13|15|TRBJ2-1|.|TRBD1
TGTGCCAGCAGCATGGGACAGCCGGGTTACAATGAGCAGTTCTTC
CASSMGQPGYNEQFF
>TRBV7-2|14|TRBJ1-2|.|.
TGTGCCAGCAGCTTTTGGGGCTCAGACTATGGCTACACCTTC
CASSFWGSDYGYTF
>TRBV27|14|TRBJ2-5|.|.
TGTGCCAGCAGTCCTATTAGAGATCAAGAGACCCAGTACTTC
CASSPIRDQETQYF
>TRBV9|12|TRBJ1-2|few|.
TGTGCCAGCAGCGTAGGAGGTGGGGGCTACACCTTC
CASSVGGGGYTF
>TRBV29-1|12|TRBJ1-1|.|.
TGCAGCGTTGAAGACCCGGGCCGTGGAGCTTTCTTT
CSVEDPGRGAFF
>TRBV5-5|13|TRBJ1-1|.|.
TGTGCCAGCAGCTTGTGGGGAGATCTGGTAGCTTTCTTT
CASSLWGDLVAFF
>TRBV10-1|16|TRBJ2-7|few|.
TGCGCCAGCAGTGAGTCGAGGGCAGGGGTCCCCTACGAGCAGTACTTC
CASSESRAGVPYEQYF
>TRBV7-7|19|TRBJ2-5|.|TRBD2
TGTGCTAGCAGCTTAGGGCGTCGGCTAGCGGGGGGGGCAGGGGAGACCCAGTACTTC
CASSLGRRLAGGAGETQYF
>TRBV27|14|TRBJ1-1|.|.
TGTGCCAGCAGTTGGGGAAATCCGAACACTGAAGCTTTCTTT
CASSWGNPNTEAFF
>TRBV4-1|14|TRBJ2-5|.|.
TGCGCCAGCAGCCAAACTGCTCGACAAGAGACCCAGTACTTC
CASSQTARQETQYF
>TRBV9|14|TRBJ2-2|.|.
TGTGCCAGCAGTCTGGAAGGGTACACCGGGGAGCTGTTTTTT
CASSLEGYTGELFF
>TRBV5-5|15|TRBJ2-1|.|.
TGTGCCAGCAGCGGGGGGGCTAGCTCCTACAATGAGCAGTTCTTC
CASSGGASSYNEQFF
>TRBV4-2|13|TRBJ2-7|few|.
TGTGCCAGCAGCCAAGATCCGCCCTACGAGCAGTACTTC
CASSQDPPYEQYF
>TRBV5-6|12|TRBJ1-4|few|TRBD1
TGTGCCACCGCATCAGGGGGTGAAAAACTGTTTTTT
CATASGGEKLFF
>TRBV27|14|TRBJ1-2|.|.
TGTGCCAGCAGTCACACAGGGCGAGGCTATGGCTACACCTTC
CASSHTGRGYGYTF
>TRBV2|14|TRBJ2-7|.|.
TGTGCCAGCAGTGAGGCGGCAGGCGTCTCCGAGCAGTACTTC
CASSEAAGVSEQYF
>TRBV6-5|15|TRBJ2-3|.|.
TGTGCCAGCAGCCCCTGGGGGGGCGACACAGATACGCAGTATTTT
CASSPWGGDTDTQYF
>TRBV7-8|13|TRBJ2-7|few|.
TGTGCCAGCAGTTACCCCGACAGCTACGAGCAGTACTTC
CASSYPDSYEQYF
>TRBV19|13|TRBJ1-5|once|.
TGTGCCAGTAGTAAACAGGGTGCTCAGCCCCAGCATTTT
CASSKQGAQPQHF
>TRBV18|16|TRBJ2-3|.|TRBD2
TGTGCCAGCCCCCACGACCCTAGCGGGGAAACAGATACGCAGTATTTT
CASPHDPSGETDTQYF
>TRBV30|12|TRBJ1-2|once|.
TGTGCCTCCCCCGCGTCTGACTATGGCTACACCTTC
CASPASDYGYTF
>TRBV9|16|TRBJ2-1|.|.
TGTGCCAGCAGCGTAAATCTCCGGGAAGCGCACAATGAGCAGTTCTTC
CASSVNLREAHNEQFF
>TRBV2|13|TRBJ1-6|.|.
TGTGCCAGCAGTGTTTCGGCAGCAAAGTCCCTCCACTTT
CASSVSAAKSLHF
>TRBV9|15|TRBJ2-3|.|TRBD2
TGTGCCAGCAGCGTAGCGGGGGGGCGGGCAGATACGCAGTATTTT
CASSVAGGRADTQYF
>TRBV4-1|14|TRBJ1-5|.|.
TGCGCCAGCAGCCAGCCAGGGGCGGACAGCCCCCAGCATTTT
CASSQPGADSPQHF
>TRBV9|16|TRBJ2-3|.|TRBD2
TGTGCCAGCAGCCCCCGACTAGCGGGTATCACAGATACGCAGTATTTT
CASSPRLAGITDTQYF
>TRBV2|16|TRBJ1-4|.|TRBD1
TGTGCCAGCAGTAACGGACAGGGTACAACTAATGAAAAACTGTTTTTT
CASSNGQGTTNEKLFF